Listed below are T cell receptor beta chains from one sample, sequenced in a study of neurological immune-mediated disorders. Each CDR3 protein is one row after TCRdb ran MiXCR on the 5' RACE reads. Here the sample spans roughly 76,000 distinct CDR3 sequences, over 12% being singletons. Sequencing used PBMCs. Receptor source: a woman between 45 and 60 years old in good health. The CDR3 runs from the conserved cysteine through the conserved F or W. Each record gives: clone size, V gene, J gene, D gene, CDR3 length, CDR3 protein, CDR3 DNA. D genes are given only for firm matches. Some rows mark clone size as missing; the rest say once, few, many or name a class of expanded clone.

once	TRBV29-1	TRBJ2-2	.	16	CSARDTLFGRTGELFF	TGCAGCGCCAGGGACACCCTTTTTGGGAGGACCGGGGAGCTGTTTTTT
many	TRBV4-2	TRBJ2-3	.	13	CASSQTVRDTQYF	TGTGCCAGCAGCCAAACCGTTCGAGATACGCAGTATTTT
many	TRBV27	TRBJ1-1	.	14	CATEGRDGATEAFF	TGTGCCACCGAGGGCAGGGATGGGGCCACTGAAGCTTTCTTT
.	TRBV7-9	TRBJ2-6	.	14	CASTDRSGANVLTF	TGTGCCAGCACCGACAGGTCTGGGGCCAACGTCCTGACTTTC
.	TRBV7-2	TRBJ1-1	.	13	CASSFIMNTEAFF	TGTGCCAGCAGCTTCATAATGAACACTGAAGCTTTCTTT
many	TRBV12-3/TRBV12-4	TRBJ1-6	.	15	CASTRTTSYNSPLHF	TGTGCCAGCACCCGGACGACCTCCTATAATTCACCCCTCCACTTT
many	TRBV7-8	TRBJ2-2	.	12	CASSSLAGELFF	TGTGCCAGCAGCTCCTTAGCTGGGGAGCTGTTTTTT
many	TRBV6-5	TRBJ1-1	TRBD1	17	CASRSRQGRGLNTEAFF	TGTGCCAGCAGGTCGCGACAGGGTAGAGGCCTGAACACTGAAGCTTTCTTT
many	TRBV29-1	TRBJ1-1	.	18	CSPGEVGAGVGENTEAFF	TGCAGCCCGGGGGAGGTGGGGGCCGGGGTAGGGGAGAACACTGAAGCTTTCTTT
many	TRBV7-9	TRBJ2-7	TRBD1	15	CASSTRDRVSLEQYF	TGTGCCAGCAGCACCCGGGACAGGGTCTCCCTCGAGCAGTACTTC
.	TRBV29-1	TRBJ1-1	.	22	CSIQPGLAGVEQYFGPGTEAFF	.
many	TRBV6-5	TRBJ2-1	.	16	CASIFARDGPYNEQFF	TGTGCCAGCATTTTCGCCCGGGACGGCCCCTACAATGAGCAGTTCTTC
many	TRBV28	TRBJ2-7	.	12	CASSLVSYEQYF	TGTGCCAGCAGTCTCGTATCCTACGAGCAGTACTTC
few	TRBV6-5	TRBJ2-1	TRBD2	16	CASSSGTSEIYNEQFF	TGTGCCAGCAGTTCAGGGACTAGCGAGATCTACAATGAGCAGTTCTTC
many	TRBV5-1	TRBJ2-3	.	16	CASSPRQGGGADTQYF	TGCGCCAGCAGCCCCCGACAGGGCGGGGGCGCAGATACGCAGTATTTT
many	TRBV12-3/TRBV12-4	TRBJ1-1	.	11	CASSLDSEAFF	TGTGCCAGCAGTTTGGACAGTGAAGCTTTCTTT
many	TRBV10-3	TRBJ2-5	.	14	CAISGGQGQETQYF	TGTGCCATCAGTGGAGGGCAGGGACAAGAGACCCAGTACTTC
many	TRBV5-1	TRBJ2-5	TRBD2	17	CASSRGLAGSEQETQYF	TGCGCCAGCAGCCGGGGACTAGCGGGGTCAGAGCAAGAGACCCAGTACTTC
many	TRBV6-2/TRBV6-3	TRBJ2-3	.	11	CASSHTDTQYF	TGTGCCAGCAGTCACACAGATACGCAGTATTTT
many	TRBV27	TRBJ2-2	.	15	CASSSPVGGTGELFF	TGTGCCAGCAGTTCCCCGGTAGGGGGGACCGGGGAGCTGTTTTTT
many	TRBV10-3	TRBJ2-6	.	11	CAIAGANVLTF	TGTGCCATCGCCGGGGCCAACGTCCTGACTTTC
many	TRBV10-2	TRBJ2-5	TRBD2	17	CASMPGLAGGPQETQYF	TGCGCCAGCATGCCGGGACTAGCGGGAGGCCCCCAAGAGACCCAGTACTTC
many	TRBV7-2	TRBJ1-3	.	16	CASSLEVIRSGNTIYF	TGTGCCAGCAGCTTAGAGGTCATTCGCTCTGGAAACACCATATATTTT
many	TRBV20-1	TRBJ1-4	TRBD1	16	CSARKGGWTGNEKLFF	TGCAGTGCTAGAAAGGGGGGCTGGACAGGCAATGAAAAACTGTTTTTT
many	TRBV6-5	TRBJ2-3	.	13	CASSYYIGTTQYF	TGTGCCAGCAGTTACTACATTGGGACTACGCAGTATTTT
.	TRBV20-1	TRBJ1-1	.	14	CSARYDGGNSEAFF	TGCAGTGCTAGGTATGACGGGGGGAACAGTGAAGCTTTCTTT
.	TRBV5-1	TRBJ1-6	.	15	CASNVAGSSNSPLHF	TGCGCCAGCAACGTTGCAGGGAGTAGTAATTCACCCCTCCACTTT
many	TRBV6-6	TRBJ1-5	.	17	CASSYGGRVGSNQPQHF	TGTGCCAGCAGTTACGGGGGACGGGTGGGGAGCAATCAGCCCCAGCATTTT
many	TRBV7-2	TRBJ2-3	.	15	CASSLYWGNADTQYF	TGTGCCAGCAGCTTATATTGGGGGAACGCAGATACGCAGTATTTT
many	TRBV5-1	TRBJ1-2	.	14	CASSLGDQYYGYTF	TGCGCCAGCAGCTTGGGGGACCAGTACTATGGCTACACCTTC
many	TRBV7-6	TRBJ2-1	TRBD2	16	CASSLGLARVGNEQFF	TGTGCCAGCAGCTTAGGACTAGCGAGGGTAGGCAATGAGCAGTTCTTC
.	TRBV28	TRBJ1-5	.	17	CASTILSRFYSNQPQHF	TGTGCCAGCACCATCTTATCGCGGTTCTATAGCAATCAGCCCCAGCATTTT
many	TRBV9	TRBJ2-1	TRBD2	15	CASSVIGAGSDEQFF	TGTGCCAGCAGCGTAATTGGAGCGGGGAGCGATGAGCAGTTCTTC
many	TRBV11-2	TRBJ2-1	TRBD1	13	CASRRTGENEQFF	TGTGCCAGCAGGAGGACAGGGGAAAATGAGCAGTTCTTC
many	TRBV5-1	TRBJ2-1	.	17	CASNVVSTGGGYNEQFF	TGCGCCAGCAACGTCGTAAGCACAGGGGGGGGCTACAATGAGCAGTTCTTC
many	TRBV28	TRBJ2-1	TRBD1	14	CASSSEGAVNEQFF	TGTGCCAGCAGTTCTGAGGGGGCTGTCAATGAGCAGTTCTTC
many	TRBV5-1	TRBJ2-3	.	14	CASSLGQKEDTQYF	TGCGCCAGTTCCCTAGGGCAGAAGGAAGATACGCAGTATTTT
many	TRBV5-1	TRBJ2-2	.	15	CASSYLGPDTGELFF	TGCGCCAGCAGCTACCTCGGGCCGGACACCGGGGAGCTGTTTTTT
many	TRBV20-1	TRBJ2-1	.	15	CSAREGIGLYNEQFF	TGCAGTGCTAGAGAGGGGATAGGCTTGTACAATGAGCAGTTCTTC
many	TRBV20-1	TRBJ1-5	TRBD1	14	CSAREGQPGQPQHF	TGCAGTGCTAGAGAGGGACAGCCGGGTCAGCCCCAGCATTTT
many	TRBV29-1	TRBJ2-3	.	12	CSVSGARDTQYF	TGCAGCGTTTCGGGGGCGCGGGATACGCAGTATTTT
many	TRBV5-1	TRBJ1-3	.	17	CASSLDSGMISGNTIYF	TGCGCCAGCAGCTTGGATTCAGGAATGATCTCTGGAAACACCATATATTTT
many	TRBV6-5	TRBJ2-7	.	15	CASSYSWQGTYEQYF	TGTGCCAGCAGTTACTCCTGGCAGGGGACCTACGAGCAGTACTTC
many	TRBV20-1	TRBJ2-1	TRBD2	15	CSAPPRGTRENEQFF	TGCAGTGCGCCCCCCCGGGGGACTAGGGAAAATGAGCAGTTCTTC